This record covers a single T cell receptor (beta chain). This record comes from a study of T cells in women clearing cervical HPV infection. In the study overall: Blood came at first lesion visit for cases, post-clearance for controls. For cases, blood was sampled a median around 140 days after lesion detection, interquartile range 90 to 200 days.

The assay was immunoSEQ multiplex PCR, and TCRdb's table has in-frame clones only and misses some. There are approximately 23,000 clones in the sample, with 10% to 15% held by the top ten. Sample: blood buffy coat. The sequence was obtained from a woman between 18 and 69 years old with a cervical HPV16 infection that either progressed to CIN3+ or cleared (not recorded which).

The chain's CDR3 is CASSPGLGLLETQYF. The part of the CDR3 DNA that was read is TGTGCCAGCAGCCCGGGACTCGGCCTATTAGAGACG. The V and J genes are TRBV7-9 and TRBJ2-3; tentative D call: TRBD2 (6 bases). Sequencing ends 3 residues short of the CDR3 end; the germline J gene provides the rest. This CDR3 has 15 residues. CDR1 is SEHNR and CDR2 is FQNEAQ in the germline V gene (reference sequence).